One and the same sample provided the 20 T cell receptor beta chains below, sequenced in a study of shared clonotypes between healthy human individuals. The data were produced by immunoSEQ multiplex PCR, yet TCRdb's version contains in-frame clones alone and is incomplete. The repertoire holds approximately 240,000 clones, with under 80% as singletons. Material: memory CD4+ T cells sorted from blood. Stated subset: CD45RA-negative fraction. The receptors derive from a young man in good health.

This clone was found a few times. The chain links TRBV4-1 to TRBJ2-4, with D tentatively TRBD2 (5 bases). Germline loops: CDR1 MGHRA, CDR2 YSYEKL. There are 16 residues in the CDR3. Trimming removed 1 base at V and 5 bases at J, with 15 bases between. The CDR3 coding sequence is TGCGCCAGCAGCCAAGCGCCGACGGGGAGTCAAAACATTCAGTACTTC. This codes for CASSQAPTGSQNIQYF.

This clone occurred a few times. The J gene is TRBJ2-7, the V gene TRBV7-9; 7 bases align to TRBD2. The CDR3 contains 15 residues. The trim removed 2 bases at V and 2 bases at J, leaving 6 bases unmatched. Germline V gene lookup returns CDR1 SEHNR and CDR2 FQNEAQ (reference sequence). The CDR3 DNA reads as TGTGCCAGCAGCTTATATGGGGGGGATGCCTACGAGCAGTACTTC. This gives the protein CASSLYGGDAYEQYF.

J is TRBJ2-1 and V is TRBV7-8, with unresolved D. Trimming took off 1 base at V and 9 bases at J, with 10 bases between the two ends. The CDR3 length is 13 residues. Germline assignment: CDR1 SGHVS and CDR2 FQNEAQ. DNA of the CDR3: TGTGCCAGCAGCTTAGTGGTAGCCGGTGAGCAGTTCTTC. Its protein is CASSLVVAGEQFF.

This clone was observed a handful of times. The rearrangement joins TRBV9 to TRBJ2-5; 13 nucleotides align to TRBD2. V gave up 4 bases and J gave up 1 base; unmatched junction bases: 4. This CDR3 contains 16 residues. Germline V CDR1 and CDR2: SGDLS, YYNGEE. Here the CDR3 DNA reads TGTGCCAGCAGCAGAGGGACTAGCGGGATCCAAGAGACCCAGTACTTC. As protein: CASSRGTSGIQETQYF.

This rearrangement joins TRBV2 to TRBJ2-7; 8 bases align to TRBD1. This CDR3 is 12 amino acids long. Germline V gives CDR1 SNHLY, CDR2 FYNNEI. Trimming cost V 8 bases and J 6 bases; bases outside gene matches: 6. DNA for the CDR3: TGTGCCAGCGTTCGACAGGGGAGCGAGCAGTACTTC. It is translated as CASVRQGSEQYF.

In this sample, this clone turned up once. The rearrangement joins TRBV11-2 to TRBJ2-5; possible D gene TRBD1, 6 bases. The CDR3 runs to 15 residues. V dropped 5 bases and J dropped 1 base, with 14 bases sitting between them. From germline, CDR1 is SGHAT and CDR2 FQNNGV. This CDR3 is CASSPPGRGQETQYF. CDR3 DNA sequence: TGTGCCAGCAGCCCACCTGGCAGGGGCCAAGAGACCCAGTACTTC.

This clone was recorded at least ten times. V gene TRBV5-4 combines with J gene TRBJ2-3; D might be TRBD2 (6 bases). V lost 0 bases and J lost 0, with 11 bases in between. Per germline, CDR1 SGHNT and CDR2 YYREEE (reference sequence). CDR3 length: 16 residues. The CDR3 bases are TGTGCCAGCAGCTTGGCCCGGGAGAGAAGCACAGATACGCAGTATTTT. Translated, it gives CASSLARERSTDTQYF.

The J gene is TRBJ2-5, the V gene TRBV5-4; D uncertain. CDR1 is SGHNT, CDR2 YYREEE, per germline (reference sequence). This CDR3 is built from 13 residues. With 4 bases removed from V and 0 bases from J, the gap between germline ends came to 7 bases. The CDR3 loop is CASSPRYQETQYF. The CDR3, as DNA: TGTGCCAGCAGCCCCAGGTACCAAGAGACCCAGTACTTC.

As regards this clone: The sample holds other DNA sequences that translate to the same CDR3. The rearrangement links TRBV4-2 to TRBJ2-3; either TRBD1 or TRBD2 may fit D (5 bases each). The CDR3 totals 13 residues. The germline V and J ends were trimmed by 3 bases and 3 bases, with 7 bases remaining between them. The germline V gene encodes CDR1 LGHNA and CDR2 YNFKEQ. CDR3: CASSQGPTDTQYF. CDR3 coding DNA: TGTGCCAGCAGCCAGGGACCTACAGATACGCAGTATTTT.

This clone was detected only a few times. CDR3 DNA: TGTGCCAGCAGTTTCTCGGGCCTCACCGGGGAGCTGTTTTTT. This codes for CASSFSGLTGELFF. The chain carries TRBV6-5 and TRBJ2-2; D uncertain. Germline values: CDR1 MNHEY, CDR2 SVGAGI. Trimming stripped 4 bases from V and 4 bases from J, with 10 bases between. CDR3 length: 14 amino acids.

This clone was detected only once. The CDR3 protein is CASSIGPPGRNYGYTF. The CDR3 DNA is TGTGCCAGTAGTATAGGACCACCGGGACGGAACTATGGCTACACCTTC. The chain has TRBV19 and TRBJ1-2; D is perhaps TRBD1 (5 bases). V was trimmed by 1 base and J by 2 bases, leaving 14 bases between them. CDR1 is LNHDA, CDR2 SQIVND, per germline (reference sequence). This CDR3 spans 16 amino acids.

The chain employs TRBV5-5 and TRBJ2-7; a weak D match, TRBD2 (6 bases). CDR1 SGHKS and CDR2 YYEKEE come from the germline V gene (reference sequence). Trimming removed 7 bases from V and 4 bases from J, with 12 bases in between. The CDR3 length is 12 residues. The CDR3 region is CASRENLYEQYF. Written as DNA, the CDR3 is TGTGCCAGCCGGGAGAACCTATACGAGCAGTACTTC.

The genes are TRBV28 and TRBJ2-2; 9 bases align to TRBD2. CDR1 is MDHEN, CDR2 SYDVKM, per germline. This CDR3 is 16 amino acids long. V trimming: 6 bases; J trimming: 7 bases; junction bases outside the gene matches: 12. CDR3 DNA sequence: TGTGCCAGCAGCCGTCTTAGCGGGAGTGTTCTCGGGGAGCTGTTTTTT. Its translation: CASSRLSGSVLGELFF.

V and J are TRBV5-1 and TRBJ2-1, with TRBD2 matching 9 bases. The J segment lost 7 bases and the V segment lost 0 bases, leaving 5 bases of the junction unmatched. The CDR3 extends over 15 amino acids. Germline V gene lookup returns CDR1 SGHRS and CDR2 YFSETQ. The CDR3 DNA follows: TGCGCCAGCAGCTTGGTCGCTAGCGGGGAAAATGAGCAGTTCTTC. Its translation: CASSLVASGENEQFF.

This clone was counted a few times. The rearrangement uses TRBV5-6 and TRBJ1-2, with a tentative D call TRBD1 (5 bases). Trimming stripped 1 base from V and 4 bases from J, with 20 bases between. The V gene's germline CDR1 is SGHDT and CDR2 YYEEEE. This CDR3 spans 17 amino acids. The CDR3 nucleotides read TGTGCCAGCAGCTTGAAGTCCCTCCAGGGCGTGGGCTATGGCTACACCTTC. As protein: CASSLKSLQGVGYGYTF.

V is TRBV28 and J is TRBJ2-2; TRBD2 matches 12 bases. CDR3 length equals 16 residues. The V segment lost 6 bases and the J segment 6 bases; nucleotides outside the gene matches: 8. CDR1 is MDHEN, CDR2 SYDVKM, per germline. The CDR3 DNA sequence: TGTGCCAGCAGACGACTAGCGGGAGCGTTTTCCGGGGAGCTGTTTTTT. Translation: CASRRLAGAFSGELFF.

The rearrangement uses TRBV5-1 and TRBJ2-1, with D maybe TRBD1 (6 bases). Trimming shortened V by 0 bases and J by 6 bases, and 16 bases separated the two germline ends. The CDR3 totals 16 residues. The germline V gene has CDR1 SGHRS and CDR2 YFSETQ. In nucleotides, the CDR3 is TGCGCCAGCAGCTTGGCAGGGGCTAATCCGAGCAATGAGCAGTTCTTC. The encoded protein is CASSLAGANPSNEQFF.

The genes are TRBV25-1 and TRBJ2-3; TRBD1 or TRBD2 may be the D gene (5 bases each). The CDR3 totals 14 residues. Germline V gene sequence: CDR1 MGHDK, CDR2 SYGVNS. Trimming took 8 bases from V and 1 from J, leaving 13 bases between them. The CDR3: CASLSGGGTDTQYF. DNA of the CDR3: TGTGCCAGCCTTTCTGGGGGAGGCACAGATACGCAGTATTTT.

CDR3 loop: CAISYRTGTNYGYTF. The CDR3 DNA follows: TGTGCCATCAGTTACCGGACAGGAACGAACTATGGCTACACCTTC. The chain links TRBV10-3 to TRBJ1-2; 7 nucleotides align to TRBD1. The V segment lost 5 bases and the J segment 2 bases; nucleotides outside the gene matches: 8. Germline CDR1 is ENHRY and CDR2 is SYGVKD. The CDR3 runs to 15 residues.

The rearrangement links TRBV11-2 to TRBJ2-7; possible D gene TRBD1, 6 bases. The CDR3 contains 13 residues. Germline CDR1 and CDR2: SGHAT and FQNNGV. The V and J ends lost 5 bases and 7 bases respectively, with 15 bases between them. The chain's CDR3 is CASSPLRGTEQYF. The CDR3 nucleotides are TGTGCCAGCAGCCCCCTCAGGGGTACGGAGCAGTACTTC.